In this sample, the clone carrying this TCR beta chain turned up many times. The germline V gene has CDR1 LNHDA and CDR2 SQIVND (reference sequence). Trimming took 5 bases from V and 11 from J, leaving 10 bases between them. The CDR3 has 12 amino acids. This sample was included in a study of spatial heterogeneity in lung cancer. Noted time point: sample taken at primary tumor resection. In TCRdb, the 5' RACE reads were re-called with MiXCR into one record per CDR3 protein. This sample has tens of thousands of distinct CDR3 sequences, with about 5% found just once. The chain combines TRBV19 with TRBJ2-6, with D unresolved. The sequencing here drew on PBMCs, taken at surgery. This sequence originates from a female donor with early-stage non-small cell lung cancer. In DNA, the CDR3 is TGTGCCAGTAGTCCCTACAGAGACGTCCTGACTTTC. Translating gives CASSPYRDVLTF.